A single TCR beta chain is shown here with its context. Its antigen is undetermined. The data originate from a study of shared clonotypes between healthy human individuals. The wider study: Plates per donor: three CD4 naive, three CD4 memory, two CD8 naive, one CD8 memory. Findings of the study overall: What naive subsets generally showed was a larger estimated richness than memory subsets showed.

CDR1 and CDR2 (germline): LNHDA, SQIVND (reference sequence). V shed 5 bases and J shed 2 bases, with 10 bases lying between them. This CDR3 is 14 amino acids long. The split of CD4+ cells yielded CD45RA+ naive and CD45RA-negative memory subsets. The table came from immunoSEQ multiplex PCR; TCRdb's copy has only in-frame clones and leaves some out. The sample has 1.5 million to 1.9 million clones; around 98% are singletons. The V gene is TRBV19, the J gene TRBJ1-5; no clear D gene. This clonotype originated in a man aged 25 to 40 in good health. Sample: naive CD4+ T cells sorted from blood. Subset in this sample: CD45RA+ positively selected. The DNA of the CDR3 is TGTGCCAGTAGTCCCTCGGCAGGCAATCAGCCCCAGCATTTT. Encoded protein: CASSPSAGNQPQHF.